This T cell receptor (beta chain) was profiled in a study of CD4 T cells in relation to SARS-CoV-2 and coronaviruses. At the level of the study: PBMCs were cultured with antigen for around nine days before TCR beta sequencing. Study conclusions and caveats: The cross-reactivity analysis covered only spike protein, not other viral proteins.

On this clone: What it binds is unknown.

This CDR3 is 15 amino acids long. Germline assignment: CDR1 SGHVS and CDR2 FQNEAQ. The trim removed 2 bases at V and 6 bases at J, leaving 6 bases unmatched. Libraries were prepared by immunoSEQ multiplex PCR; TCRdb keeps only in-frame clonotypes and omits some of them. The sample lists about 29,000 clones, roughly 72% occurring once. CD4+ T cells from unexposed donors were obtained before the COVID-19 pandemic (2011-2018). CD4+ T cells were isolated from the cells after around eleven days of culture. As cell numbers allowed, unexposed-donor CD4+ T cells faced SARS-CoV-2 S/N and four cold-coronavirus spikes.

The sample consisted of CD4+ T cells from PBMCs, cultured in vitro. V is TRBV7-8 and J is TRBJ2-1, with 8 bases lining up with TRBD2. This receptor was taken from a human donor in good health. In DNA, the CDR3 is TGTGCCAGCAGCTTATCCCTGGCGGGGGGCAATGAGCAGTTCTTC. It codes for CASSLSLAGGNEQFF.